One sample yielded the 2 T cell receptor beta chains listed below, sequenced in a study of graft-versus-host responses after intestinal transplantation. Using immunoSEQ multiplex PCR, the repertoire was profiled, and TCRdb retains in-frame clones only, with some absent. The sample includes over 75,000 clones, 86% seen only once; the top ten take more than 1.4%. The source material was PBMCs, sampled 255 days after intestinal transplant. Receptors originate from a human patient who received an intestinal transplant, so some T cells may come from the graft donor.

V usage is TRBV4-2 and J usage is TRBJ1-4; a possible D gene is TRBD1 (5 bases). The CDR3 spans 13 residues. With 1 base removed from V and 7 bases from J, the gap between germline ends came to 7 bases. CDR1 is LGHNA and CDR2 is YNFKEQ in the germline V gene. The CDR3, as DNA: TGTGCCAGCAGCCAAGTGGGGGGTGAAAAACTGTTTTTT. Protein product: CASSQVGGEKLFF.

Here the CDR3 reads CASSFNSGANVLTF. The DNA for the CDR3 is TGTGCCAGCAGTTTCAACTCTGGGGCCAACGTCCTGACTTTC. The chain joins TRBV28 to TRBJ2-6; D gene uncertain. Germline V CDR1 and CDR2: MDHEN, SYDVKM. V was trimmed by 3 bases and J by 0 bases, leaving 3 bases between them. CDR3 length: 14 residues. The full variable domain, in which reference TRBV28 and TRBJ2-6 provide the parts outside the CDR3, is DVKVTQSSRYLVKRTGEKVFLECVQDMDHENMFWYRQDPGLGLRLIYFSYDVKMKEKGDIPEGYSVSREKKERFSLILESASTNQTSMYLCASSFNSGANVLTFGAGSRLTVL.